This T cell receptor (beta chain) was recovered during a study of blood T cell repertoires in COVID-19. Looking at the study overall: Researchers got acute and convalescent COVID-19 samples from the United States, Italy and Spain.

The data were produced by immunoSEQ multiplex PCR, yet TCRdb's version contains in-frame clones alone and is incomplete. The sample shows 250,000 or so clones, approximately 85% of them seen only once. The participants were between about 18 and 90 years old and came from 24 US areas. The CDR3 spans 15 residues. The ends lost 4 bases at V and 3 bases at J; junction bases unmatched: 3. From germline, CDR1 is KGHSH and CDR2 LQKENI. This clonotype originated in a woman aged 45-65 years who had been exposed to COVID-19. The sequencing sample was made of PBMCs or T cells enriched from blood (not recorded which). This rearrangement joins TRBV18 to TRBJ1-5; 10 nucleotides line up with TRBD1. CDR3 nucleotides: TGTGCCAGCTCACGGACAGGGGGTGACAATCAGCCCCAGCATTTT. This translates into CASSRTGGDNQPQHF.